Shown below are 2 T cell receptor beta chains from a single sample sequenced in a study of human T cells and chemical hapten exposure. Each CDR3 protein is one row after TCRdb ran MiXCR on the 5' RACE reads. The sample records more than 140,000 distinct CDR3 sequences, 3.5% to 5% being singletons. Extraction of total RNA was performed on unfractionated whole blood. The receptors were gathered from a female donor in good health.

Ten or more counts support this clonotype. The rearrangement joins TRBV9 to TRBJ2-3; D is possibly TRBD2 (5 bases). Germline V lookup: CDR1 SGDLS, CDR2 YYNGEE. Trimming pared 3 bases from V and 6 bases from J, leaving 5 bases between. CDR3 length equals 11 residues. CDR3: CASSGGDTQYF. Here the CDR3 DNA reads TGTGCCAGCAGCGGAGGGGATACGCAGTATTTT. Based on the CDR3 plus reference TRBV9 and TRBJ2-3, the full variable domain is DSGVTQTPKHLITATGQRVTLRCSPRSGDLSVYWYQQSLDQGLQFLIQYYNGEERAKGNILERFSAQQFPDLHSELNLSSLELGDSALYFCASSGGDTQYFGPGTRLTVL.

Many counts were recorded for this clonotype. The V call is TRBV5-4, the J call TRBJ2-2; possibly TRBD1 for D (6 bases). Trimming left V 2 bases short and J 4 bases short, with 9 bases between. CDR1 is SGHNT and CDR2 is YYREEE in the germline V gene (reference sequence). This CDR3 has 14 residues. The CDR3 spells CASSLTGSTGELFF. The CDR3 DNA sequence: TGTGCCAGCAGCTTAACAGGGAGCACCGGGGAGCTGTTTTTT.